Listed here are 22 T cell receptor beta chains from one sample, sequenced in a study of T cells in Graves' hyperthyroidism and ophthalmopathy. There were TCR beta CDR3 regions amplified from RNA transcripts. The primer set for the first-round RT-PCR of the TCR CDR3 was HTBI. MiXCR, applied by TCRdb to the multiplex PCR reads, yields one record per CDR3 protein. Seen here are around 380,000 distinct CDR3 sequences, around an eighth observed once, and the top ten hold less than 25%. The source material was blood. These receptors all stem from a young man with Graves' hyperthyroidism that later progressed to Graves' ophthalmopathy.

Remarks on this clonotype: It may be a read error: a sequence one base away is much more abundant. The V call is TRBV3-1, the J call TRBJ2-7; perhaps TRBD1 as D (5 bases). Germline V gives CDR1 LGHDT, CDR2 YNNKEL (reference sequence). The CDR3 loop spans 14 amino acids. The CDR3 DNA sequence: TGTGCCAGCAGCCTACAGGAGCCAGACCACGAGCGGTACTTC. Encoded protein: CASSLQEPDHERYF.

This chain joins TRBV3-1 and TRBJ2-5; D is ambiguous. V was pared by 0 bases and J by 0 bases, with 11 bases between. The CDR3 has 16 residues. Germline assignment: CDR1 LGHDT and CDR2 YNNKEL (reference sequence). For the CDR3, the DNA is TGTGCCAGCAGCCAAGATCCCGGCGAGCACCAAGAGACCCAGTACTTC. It yields the protein CASSQDPGEHQETQYF.

This clonotype showed up many times. V and J are TRBV5-6 and TRBJ1-2; unclear D gene. Between the trimmed V and J ends, which lost 0 bases and 7 bases, there was a span of 16 bases. Germline CDR1 is SGHDT and CDR2 is YYEEEE. The CDR3 has 15 amino acids. Written as DNA, the CDR3 is TGTGCCAGCAGCTTGGCCGGCGGCATCGGCCTTGGCTACACCTTC. As protein: CASSLAGGIGLGYTF.

This clonotype was counted only a few times. V usage is TRBV12-3 or TRBV12-4 and J usage is TRBJ2-3; 9 nucleotides line up with TRBD1. The J segment lost 8 bases and the V segment lost 5 bases, leaving 11 bases of the junction unmatched. CDR3 length: 15 amino acids. This chain's CDR3 is CASSPLQGAVGTQYF. The CDR3 nucleotides are TGTGCCAGCAGTCCACTACAGGGGGCCGTCGGTACGCAGTATTTT.

Ten or more counts support this clonotype. The rearrangement links TRBV7-9 to TRBJ2-1, with a tentative D call TRBD2 (5 bases). CDR1 is SEHNR and CDR2 is FQNEAQ in the germline V gene (reference sequence). The V end was cut by 6 bases, the J end by 2 bases, with 14 bases between. This CDR3 is built from 15 residues. As DNA, the CDR3 is TGTGCCAGCAGTCCCCCGGGGTTTGCCTACAATGAGCAGTTCTTC. This gives the protein CASSPPGFAYNEQFF.

This clonotype was seen at least ten times. The chain employs TRBV20-1 and TRBJ1-6, with D uncertain. Germline V gene lookup returns CDR1 DFQATT and CDR2 SNEGSKA (reference sequence). Trimming removed 1 base at V and 6 bases at J, with 10 bases between. There are 14 residues in the CDR3. The CDR3 here is CSARVGSLNSPLHF. DNA of the CDR3: TGCAGTGCTAGAGTGGGAAGCCTTAATTCACCCCTCCACTTT.

In this sample, this clonotype turned up a few times. The chain uses TRBV5-6 and TRBJ2-2; 7 bases match TRBD1. This CDR3 spans 14 amino acids. The trim removed 4 bases at V and 7 bases at J, leaving 7 bases unmatched. The germline V gene has CDR1 SGHDT and CDR2 YYEEEE. The CDR3 DNA reads as TGTGCCAGCAGCCCCACAGGGGCGGGCGGGGAGCTGTTTTTT. As protein: CASSPTGAGGELFF.

This clonotype occurred many times. V usage is TRBV5-1 and J usage is TRBJ1-1, with a weak D call TRBD1 (5 bases). V lost 1 base and J 4 bases, leaving 14 bases between the germline ends. The CDR3 is made up of 15 amino acids. Per the germline V gene, CDR1 is SGHRS and CDR2 is YFSETQ. The CDR3 loop reads CASSLTPGYGTEAFF. CDR3 bases: TGCGCCAGCAGCTTGACTCCAGGGTACGGCACTGAAGCTTTCTTT. Together with reference TRBV5-1 and TRBJ1-1, the CDR3 gives the full variable domain: KAGVTQTPRYLIKTRGQQVTLSCSPISGHRSVSWYQQTPGQGLQFLFEYFSETQRNKGNFPGRFSGRQFSNSRSEMNVSTLELGDSALYLCASSLTPGYGTEAFFGQGTRLTVV.

This clonotype was observed a single time. The chain carries TRBV5-4 and TRBJ1-1; 9 bases fit TRBD1. Germline V lookup: CDR1 SGHNT, CDR2 YYREEE (reference sequence). This CDR3 contains 16 residues. The V and J ends lost 3 bases and 2 bases, in that order; junction bases with no gene match: 8. The CDR3 coding sequence is TGTGCCAGCAGCTGGGGGCCACAGGGGGCTAACACTGAAGCTTTCTTT. Its protein is CASSWGPQGANTEAFF.

The chain recombines TRBV27 with TRBJ1-1, with 7 nucleotides matching TRBD1. V was pared by 0 bases and J by 4 bases, with 5 bases of the junction left unmatched. Germline CDR1 MNHEY, CDR2 SMNVEV (reference sequence). CDR3 length: 15 amino acids. The CDR3 bases are TGTGCCAGCAGTTTATCCACAGGGGTGAGCACTGAAGCTTTCTTT. Protein: CASSLSTGVSTEAFF.

This clonotype appeared many times. The chain recombines TRBV30 with TRBJ1-5, with a tentative D call TRBD1 (6 bases). The germline gives CDR1 GTSNPN, CDR2 SVGIG (reference sequence). The CDR3 totals 13 residues. The ends were cut back, 1 base at V and 7 bases at J, with 11 bases in the middle. Here the CDR3 reads CAWSGEQGQPQHF. The DNA for the CDR3 is TGTGCCTGGAGTGGAGAACAGGGCCAGCCCCAGCATTTT.

This rearrangement joins TRBV20-1 to TRBJ1-6; the match to TRBD1 covers 7 bases. Germline trimming cut 6 bases from V and 4 bases from J; bases unmatched to any gene: 3. The CDR3 runs 13 residues. Germline V gives CDR1 DFQATT, CDR2 SNEGSKA (reference sequence). CDR3 sequence reads: CSAIQGYNSPLHF. CDR3 in DNA: TGCAGTGCAATACAGGGGTATAATTCACCCCTCCACTTT.

There are many counts of this clonotype. This sequence joins TRBV28 and TRBJ1-2; no definite D call. This CDR3 comprises 13 residues. Trimming took off 3 bases at V and 2 bases at J, with 7 bases between the two ends. Germline V gene lookup returns CDR1 MDHEN and CDR2 SYDVKM. CDR3 sequence reads: CASSLAPNYGYTF. In DNA form, the CDR3 reads TGTGCCAGCAGTTTGGCACCAAACTATGGCTACACCTTC.

At least ten counts were recorded for this clonotype. V gene TRBV28 combines with J gene TRBJ1-2; D uncertain. V shed 3 bases and J shed 5 bases, with 10 bases lying between them. This CDR3 comprises 13 residues. Germline V CDR1 and CDR2: MDHEN, SYDVKM. CDR3 DNA: TGTGCCAGCAGTTTTCGGACCGATTATGGCTACACCTTC. Protein: CASSFRTDYGYTF.

This clonotype was picked up a small number of times. V and J are TRBV18 and TRBJ1-1, with D possibly matching TRBD1 (5 bases). The CDR3 length is 15 residues. Trimming stripped 3 bases from V and 1 base from J, with 12 bases between. The germline V gene encodes CDR1 KGHSH and CDR2 LQKENI. CDR3: CASSPRDSPNTEAFF. DNA for the CDR3: TGTGCCAGCTCACCTCGAGACAGTCCGAACACTGAAGCTTTCTTT. Full variable domain (outside the CDR3, taken from reference TRBV18 and TRBJ1-1): NAGVMQNPRHLVRRRGQEARLRCSPMKGHSHVYWYRQLPEEGLKFMVYLQKENIIDESGMPKERFSAEFPKEGPSILRIQQVVRGDSAAYFCASSPRDSPNTEAFFGQGTRLTVV.

This clonotype was detected ten times or more. This chain uses TRBV12-3 or TRBV12-4 with TRBJ1-6; 12 nucleotides align to TRBD1. This CDR3 contains 14 residues. With 4 bases clipped from V and 10 bases from J, the junction kept 2 bases outside the gene matches. The CDR3 region has the DNA TGTGCCAGCAGTTCGGGACAGGGGGCATCACCCCTCCACTTT. Protein product: CASSSGQGASPLHF.

This clonotype has at least ten counts. This CDR3 reads CASSQGHLSSYNEQFF. In DNA, the CDR3 is TGTGCCAGCAGCCAAGGGCACCTAAGCTCCTACAATGAGCAGTTCTTC. The V gene is TRBV3-1, the J gene TRBJ2-1; D uncertain. The V and J ends lost 1 base and 0 bases respectively, with 10 bases between them. Germline CDR1 and CDR2: LGHDT and YNNKEL (reference sequence). The CDR3 runs 16 residues.

The rearrangement links TRBV7-9 to TRBJ1-2, with D perhaps TRBD1 (5 bases). CDR3 length: 17 amino acids. Germline V gene sequence: CDR1 SEHNR, CDR2 FQNEAQ (reference sequence). The ends were cut back, 3 bases at V and 3 bases at J, with 20 bases in the middle. CDR3: CASSLAGKGIGDYGYTF. The CDR3, as DNA: TGTGCCAGCAGCTTGGCAGGGAAGGGGATTGGAGACTATGGCTACACCTTC.

This sequence joins TRBV11-2 and TRBJ2-1, with 14 bases that match TRBD2. The CDR3 totals 18 residues. Trimming took 5 bases from V and 0 from J; bases not matched to a gene: 6. Germline V gene lookup returns CDR1 SGHAT and CDR2 FQNNGV. Here the CDR3 reads CASSIRLAGGHSYNEQFF. The CDR3, as DNA: TGTGCCAGCAGCATAAGACTAGCGGGGGGGCACTCCTACAATGAGCAGTTCTTC. The full variable domain, rest sourced from reference TRBV11-2 and TRBJ2-1, is EAGVAQSPRYKIIEKRQSVAFWCNPISGHATLYWYQQILGQGPKLLIQFQNNGVVDDSQLPKDRFSAERLKGVDSTLKIQPAKLEDSAVYLCASSIRLAGGHSYNEQFFGPGTRLTVL.

This clonotype has ten or more counts. This chain joins TRBV7-8 and TRBJ2-1; possibly TRBD2 for D (6 bases). Deletions cut 5 bases from V and 8 bases from J, with 16 bases between. CDR3 length: 14 residues. Germline V gene lookup returns CDR1 SGHVS and CDR2 FQNEAQ. The CDR3 bases are TGTGCCAGCAGCCAAAAGCGGGTGCATTATGAGCAGTTCTTC. Its protein is CASSQKRVHYEQFF.

About this clonotype: A read error may account for a junction end that differs from germline. This chain joins TRBV19 and TRBJ1-5; perhaps TRBD1 as D (5 bases). The germline V gene has CDR1 LNHDA and CDR2 SQIVND (reference sequence). The CDR3 sequence is 14 residues long. The CDR3 sequence: CASNRGSLNRPQHF. CDR3 nucleotides: TGTGCCAGTAACCGGGGCTCTCTCAATCGGCCCCAGCATTTT. The full variable domain, its missing parts supplied by reference TRBV19 and TRBJ1-5, is DGGITQSPKYLFRKEGQNVTLSCEQNLNHDAMYWYRQDPGQGLRLIYYSQIVNDFQKGDIAEGYSVSREKKESFPLTVTSAQKNPTAFYLCASNRGSLNRPQHFGDGTRLSIL.

The chain has TRBV5-5 and TRBJ2-7; TRBD2 matches 7 bases. V lost 0 bases and J lost 2; bases outside the gene matches: 5. The germline CDR1 and CDR2 sequences are SGHKS and YYEKEE (reference sequence). This CDR3 is built from 15 residues. CDR3 bases: TGTGCCAGCAGCTTGGTGCCTAGCGGAACCTACGAGCAGTACTTC. As protein: CASSLVPSGTYEQYF.